The 32 T cell receptor beta chains below come from one sample, sequenced in a study of T cell responses to AZD1222 COVID-19 vaccine. TCRdb's table, derived via immunoSEQ multiplex PCR, lists solely in-frame clones and lacks some. The sample includes about 150,000 clones, roughly nine tenths of them seen just once. Sample: peripheral blood, taken on day 0 of AZD1222 vaccination. The source of these receptors is an adult in good health.

This chain links TRBV28 with TRBJ1-3, with a weak D call TRBD1 (6 bases). The ends were cut back, 0 bases at V and 8 bases at J, with 14 bases in the middle. The CDR3 loop spans 15 amino acids. Per the germline V gene, CDR1 is MDHEN and CDR2 is SYDVKM. The CDR3 bases are TGTGCCAGCAGTTTATGGGACAGTATTGGTGACACCATATATTTT. Translation gives CASSLWDSIGDTIYF.

The V and J genes are TRBV5-8 and TRBJ2-5, with 14 bases matching TRBD2. There are 15 residues in the CDR3. Germline CDR1 and CDR2: SGHTS and YDEGEE. V lost 2 bases, J lost 4 bases, and 1 base stayed unmatched. Here the CDR3 reads CASSFGLAGGETQYF. CDR3 DNA sequence: TGTGCCAGCAGCTTCGGACTAGCGGGAGGAGAGACCCAGTACTTC.

This chain joins TRBV12-5 and TRBJ2-2; TRBD1 matches at 10 bases. CDR3 size: 16 residues. Germline V gene sequence: CDR1 LGHNT, CDR2 FRNRAP. The ends lost 5 bases at V and 2 bases at J; junction bases unmatched: 5. CDR3 coding DNA: TGTGCTAGTGGTCCGGGACAGGGGCAAAACACCGGGGAGCTGTTTTTT. This encodes CASGPGQGQNTGELFF. Using reference TRBV12-5 and TRBJ2-2 for the parts outside the CDR3, the full variable domain is DARVTQTPRHKVTEMGQEVTMRCQPILGHNTVFWYRQTMMQGLELLAYFRNRAPLDDSGMPKDRFSAEMPDATLATLKIQPSEPRDSAVYFCASGPGQGQNTGELFFGEGSRLTVL.

The CDR3 nucleotides read TGTGCCAGCAGCTTAATGGGTCAGGGTAACGAAAAACTGTTTTTT. It yields the protein CASSLMGQGNEKLFF. V is TRBV7-2 and J is TRBJ1-4; maybe TRBD1 (5 bases). V lost 2 bases to trimming and J lost 8 bases, with 15 bases between them. Germline V gene lookup returns CDR1 SGHTA and CDR2 FQGNSA. The CDR3 is 15 amino acids. Full variable domain (missing parts from reference TRBV7-2 and TRBJ1-4): GAGVSQSPSNKVTEKGKDVELRCDPISGHTALYWYRQSLGQGLEFLIYFQGNSAPDKSGLPSDRFSAERTGGSVSTLTIQRTQQEDSAVYLCASSLMGQGNEKLFFGSGTQLSVL.

The rearrangement links TRBV5-1 to TRBJ2-1, with D perhaps TRBD2 (6 bases). The length of the CDR3 is 16 residues. The germline gives CDR1 SGHRS, CDR2 YFSETQ. V shed 0 bases and J shed 0 bases, with 10 bases lying between them. This CDR3 is CASSLAVGSSYNEQFF. The DNA of the CDR3 is TGCGCCAGCAGCTTGGCCGTCGGGAGCTCCTACAATGAGCAGTTCTTC.

The chain combines TRBV6-2 or TRBV6-3 with TRBJ1-4, with 8 bases identical to TRBD1. J was trimmed by 7 bases and V by 6 bases; bases with no gene match: 16. The CDR3 has 17 amino acids. The germline V gene encodes CDR1 MNHEY and CDR2 SVGEGT. The CDR3 coding sequence is TGTGCCAGCAGCCCTCAAATTATACAGGGGGGTGGTGAAAAACTGTTTTTT. Translation: CASSPQIIQGGGEKLFF.

Concerning this clone: Compared with germline, one end of the junction differs, possibly owing to a read error. This chain links TRBV4-2 with TRBJ2-4; D not certain. This CDR3 contains 13 residues. CDR1 and CDR2 from the germline V gene are LGHNA and YNFKEQ. CDR3: CASSQNTVAGEVF. Written as DNA, the CDR3 is TGTGCCAGCAGCCAAAACACGGTGGCCGGTGAGGTCTTC.

The V call is TRBV6-5, the J call TRBJ2-7; D gene unclear. This CDR3 contains 13 residues. V lost 5 bases and J 1 base, leaving 9 bases between the germline ends. Germline values: CDR1 MNHEY, CDR2 SVGAGI. In DNA form, the CDR3 reads TGTGCCAGCAGTCCGGGCGGATCCTACGAGCAGTACTTC. This sequence encodes CASSPGGSYEQYF.

CDR3 residues: CASSQEVGVWKLFF. The CDR3 coding sequence is TGCGCCAGCAGCCAAGAAGTGGGGGTTTGGAAACTGTTTTTT. The chain recombines TRBV4-1 with TRBJ1-4, with TRBD1 as a possible D gene (5 bases). There are 14 residues in the CDR3. The V gene's germline CDR1 is MGHRA and CDR2 YSYEKL. V was cut by 0 bases and J by 11 bases, with 13 bases left in between.

This clone was detected only a few times. The rearrangement links TRBV7-2 to TRBJ2-3; no clear D gene. The V gene lost 1 base and the J gene lost 6 bases, with 14 bases spanning the gap. Germline values: CDR1 SGHTA, CDR2 FQGNSA. The CDR3 runs 15 residues. The CDR3 region is CASSLERLASDTQYF. The CDR3 coding sequence is TGTGCCAGCAGCTTAGAAAGGTTGGCCAGTGATACGCAGTATTTT. The variable domain in full, with the rest retrieved from reference TRBV7-2 and TRBJ2-3, is GAGVSQSPSNKVTEKGKDVELRCDPISGHTALYWYRQSLGQGLEFLIYFQGNSAPDKSGLPSDRFSAERTGGSVSTLTIQRTQQEDSAVYLCASSLERLASDTQYFGPGTRLTVL.

The chain uses TRBV27 and TRBJ1-2, with D possibly being TRBD1 (5 bases). The germline CDR1 and CDR2 sequences are MNHEY and SMNVEV (reference sequence). This CDR3 comprises 14 residues. The germline V and J ends were trimmed by 1 base and 4 bases, with 10 bases remaining between them. In DNA form, the CDR3 reads TGTGCCAGCAGTTTATGGGGGGGTGGCTATGGCTACACCTTC. This sequence encodes CASSLWGGGYGYTF.

The rearrangement uses TRBV27 and TRBJ1-5; D gene unclear. The CDR3 consists of 14 residues. Germline V lookup: CDR1 MNHEY, CDR2 SMNVEV (reference sequence). V gave up 3 bases and J gave up 7 bases, with 13 bases separating them. As DNA, the CDR3 is TGTGCCAGCAGTTTCGTCCGGACGGGGCAGCCCCAGCATTTT. It specifies CASSFVRTGQPQHF.

The chain links TRBV20-1 to TRBJ2-2, with 12 positions matching TRBD2. The CDR3 covers 15 residues. The J segment lost 5 bases and the V segment lost 3 bases, leaving 4 bases of the junction unmatched. Per the germline V gene, CDR1 is DFQATT and CDR2 is SNEGSKA (reference sequence). The CDR3 loop reads CSASRLAGATGELFF. The CDR3 nucleotides read TGCAGTGCTAGTAGACTAGCGGGAGCAACCGGGGAGCTGTTTTTT.

The chain joins TRBV28 to TRBJ2-7, with TRBD2 identical over 8 bases. There are 15 residues in the CDR3. V lost 6 bases, J lost 5 bases, and 12 bases stayed unmatched. Germline CDR1 MDHEN, CDR2 SYDVKM. CDR3 amino acids: CASSPPSGSIHEQYF. CDR3 bases: TGTGCCAGCAGCCCTCCGAGCGGGAGTATCCACGAGCAGTACTTC.

This sequence joins TRBV19 and TRBJ2-6, with a tentative D call TRBD1 (6 bases). Germline V gives CDR1 LNHDA, CDR2 SQIVND (reference sequence). This CDR3 comprises 17 residues. With 3 bases removed from V and 2 bases from J, the gap between germline ends came to 14 bases. CDR3 in amino acids: CASSMVQGRAGANVLTF. DNA for the CDR3: TGTGCCAGTAGTATGGTACAGGGAAGAGCTGGGGCCAACGTCCTGACTTTC. Looking up the rest from reference TRBV19 and TRBJ2-6 gives the full variable domain: DGGITQSPKYLFRKEGQNVTLSCEQNLNHDAMYWYRQDPGQGLRLIYYSQIVNDFQKGDIAEGYSVSREKKESFPLTVTSAQKNPTAFYLCASSMVQGRAGANVLTFGAGSRLTVL.

This chain joins TRBV19 and TRBJ2-1, with 13 bases that match TRBD2. CDR1 is LNHDA, CDR2 SQIVND, per germline (reference sequence). V dropped 5 bases and J dropped 7; count of bases not matched to a gene: 5. The CDR3 totals 15 residues. The chain's CDR3 is CASSPGLAGLNEQFF. For the CDR3, the DNA is TGTGCCAGTAGTCCGGGACTAGCGGGACTTAATGAGCAGTTCTTC. The variable domain in full, completed from reference TRBV19 and TRBJ2-1, reads DGGITQSPKYLFRKEGQNVTLSCEQNLNHDAMYWYRQDPGQGLRLIYYSQIVNDFQKGDIAEGYSVSREKKESFPLTVTSAQKNPTAFYLCASSPGLAGLNEQFFGPGTRLTVL.

This clone was detected only once. V and J are TRBV12-5 and TRBJ1-1; D is uncertain. Germline values: CDR1 LGHNT, CDR2 FRNRAP. The ends were cut back, 5 bases at V and 6 bases at J, with 7 bases in the middle. This CDR3 spans 11 amino acids. CDR3 residues: CASGHDPEAFF. CDR3 coding DNA: TGTGCTAGTGGTCATGATCCTGAAGCTTTCTTT.

The rearrangement uses TRBV27 and TRBJ2-1, with 12 nucleotides matching TRBD2. This CDR3 has 15 amino acids. Germline CDR1 is MNHEY and CDR2 is SMNVEV (reference sequence). Germline trimming cut 4 bases from V and 4 bases from J; bases unmatched to any gene: 2. CDR3 sequence: CASSSSGGDYNEQFF. For the CDR3, the DNA is TGTGCCAGCAGTTCTAGCGGGGGGGATTACAATGAGCAGTTCTTC.

The V call is TRBV30, the J call TRBJ2-1; no clear D. CDR1 is GTSNPN and CDR2 is SVGIG in the germline V gene (reference sequence). The CDR3 sequence is 13 residues long. Trimming left V 0 bases short and J 10 bases short, with 13 bases between. This CDR3 reads CAWSVLHFNEQFF. CDR3 nucleotide sequence: TGTGCCTGGAGTGTGTTACATTTTAACGAGCAGTTCTTC.

The chain is built from TRBV7-9 and TRBJ1-1, with no clear D. The germline gives CDR1 SEHNR, CDR2 FQNEAQ (reference sequence). The CDR3 is 14 residues long. V lost 2 bases and J 4 bases, leaving 11 bases between the germline ends. The chain's CDR3 is CASSLSMGSTEAFF. The CDR3 bases are TGTGCCAGCAGCTTATCGATGGGTAGCACTGAAGCTTTCTTT.

A single count supports this clone. The rearrangement links TRBV2 to TRBJ1-2; D unclear. The CDR3 is made up of 13 amino acids. Germline-derived CDR1 and CDR2 are SNHLY and FYNNEI. V was shortened by 5 bases and J by 0 bases, with 7 bases between the two germline ends. This CDR3 reads CASSLTSNYGYTF. The CDR3 DNA reads as TGTGCCAGCAGTCTCACATCTAACTATGGCTACACCTTC.

The V and J genes are TRBV6-4 and TRBJ2-2; D uncertain. Trimming removed 3 bases at V and 0 bases at J, with 5 bases between. CDR1 is MRHNA and CDR2 is SNTAGT in the germline V gene. The CDR3 is made up of 14 amino acids. In DNA form, the CDR3 reads TGTGCCAGCAGTGATGACGCGAACACCGGGGAGCTGTTTTTT. It codes for CASSDDANTGELFF.

The genes are TRBV29-1 and TRBJ2-7; TRBD2 agrees at 14 bases. Trimming took 6 bases from V and 1 from J; bases not matched to a gene: 11. The CDR3 is 17 amino acids. Germline V gene sequence: CDR1 SQVTM, CDR2 ANQGSEA. DNA for the CDR3: TGCAGCGTGACTTACCGACTAGCGGGAGGGCTATCCTACGAGCAGTACTTC. Amino acid sequence: CSVTYRLAGGLSYEQYF.

The V gene is TRBV2, the J gene TRBJ1-5, with 7 bases lining up with TRBD1. The CDR3 covers 15 residues. Unmatched junction bases numbered 3, after V lost 4 bases and J lost 0 bases. Germline values: CDR1 SNHLY, CDR2 FYNNEI. This chain's CDR3 is CASSVGQASNQPQHF. The DNA for the CDR3 is TGTGCCAGCAGTGTTGGACAGGCTAGCAATCAGCCCCAGCATTTT. Full variable domain (missing parts from reference TRBV2 and TRBJ1-5): EPEVTQTPSHQVTQMGQEVILRCVPISNHLYFYWYRQILGQKVEFLVSFYNNEISEKSEIFDDQFSVERPDGSNFTLKIRSTKLEDSAMYFCASSVGQASNQPQHFGDGTRLSIL.

The V call is TRBV5-8, the J call TRBJ2-3; D is perhaps TRBD1 (5 bases). The V gene lost 3 bases and the J gene lost 1 base, with 15 bases spanning the gap. There are 16 residues in the CDR3. Germline V gives CDR1 SGHTS, CDR2 YDEGEE. CDR3 residues: CASSSQGFSGTDTQYF. CDR3 DNA sequence: TGTGCCAGCAGCTCGCAGGGTTTCTCTGGCACAGATACGCAGTATTTT.

The V call is TRBV6-5, the J call TRBJ1-2, with unresolved D. Germline-derived CDR1 and CDR2 are MNHEY and SVGAGI. Trimming shortened V by 8 bases and J by 2 bases, and 12 bases separated the two germline ends. The CDR3 is 13 residues long. CDR3 DNA sequence: TGTGCCAGCGCTCACACGTTCAACTATGGCTACACCTTC. Residues: CASAHTFNYGYTF.

This chain connects TRBV21-1 to TRBJ2-2; the table assigns TRBD1, which was not confirmed against the DNA. TRBV21-1 constitutes a pseudogene. The CDR3 consists of 12 residues. The CDR3 DNA follows: TGTGCCAGCAGCCTCCAGGTCGGGGAGCTGTTTTTT. It encodes CASSLQVGELFF.

The V and J genes are TRBV30 and TRBJ1-4, with D maybe TRBD1 (6 bases). The germline CDR1 and CDR2 sequences are GTSNPN and SVGIG (reference sequence). This CDR3 region has 16 residues. Trimming removed 4 bases from V and 4 bases from J, with 19 bases in between. The CDR3 nucleotides are TGTGCCTGGAACGATCCGGGGACACTAGTTAATGAAAAACTGTTTTTT. It yields the protein CAWNDPGTLVNEKLFF.

Only a few counts were recorded for this clone. The chain couples TRBV30 to TRBJ1-1; D unresolved. V was shortened by 2 bases and J by 0 bases, with 7 bases between the two germline ends. Per germline, CDR1 GTSNPN and CDR2 SVGIG (reference sequence). This CDR3 is 13 amino acids long. CDR3 sequence reads: CAWSSVMNTEAFF. CDR3 DNA sequence: TGTGCCTGGAGTTCTGTGATGAACACTGAAGCTTTCTTT. Combining the CDR3 with reference TRBV30 and TRBJ1-1 gives the whole variable domain SQTIHQWPATLVQPVGSPLSLECTVEGTSNPNLYWYRQAAGRGLQLLFYSVGIGQISSEVPQNLSASRPQDRQFILSSKKLLLSDSGFYLCAWSSVMNTEAFFGQGTRLTVV.

The genes are TRBV19 and TRBJ2-1, with 7 bases identical to TRBD2. Germline V gives CDR1 LNHDA, CDR2 SQIVND (reference sequence). The CDR3 loop spans 13 amino acids. Losses at the gene ends were 6 bases for V and 13 bases for J; bases not matched to a gene: 12. The DNA of the CDR3 is TGTGCCAGTAGGCCCTCGGAGAGCGGGAACCAGTTCTTC. Translated, it gives CASRPSESGNQFF.

The genes are TRBV5-8 and TRBJ2-1; TRBD2 aligns across 7 bases. The V segment lost 2 bases and the J segment 6 bases; nucleotides outside the gene matches: 2. The germline V gene has CDR1 SGHTS and CDR2 YDEGEE. CDR3 length: 13 residues. The CDR3 DNA follows: TGTGCCAGCAGCTTTGCTAGCGGCAATGAGCAGTTCTTC. It codes for CASSFASGNEQFF.

This sequence joins TRBV27 and TRBJ2-2; D possibly corresponds to TRBD1 (8 bases). The CDR3 is 16 residues long. V gave up 5 bases and J gave up 4 bases, with 17 bases separating them. CDR1 is MNHEY, CDR2 SMNVEV, per germline (reference sequence). The CDR3 region is CASSVEQGEGTGELFF. In DNA, the CDR3 is TGTGCCAGCAGTGTGGAACAGGGGGAGGGCACCGGGGAGCTGTTTTTT.